This TCR beta chain comes out of a study of cytotoxic CD8 clonotypes in ibrutinib-treated CLL. Study-level information: Following a median roughly 12 months of treatment, with a range of 6 to 36, response samples were taken. There were, on average, approximately 260,000 productive templates and approximately 94,000 productive rearrangements per sample. Findings of the study overall: Elevated clonality accompanied ibrutinib response, with a return toward baseline values at progression.

T cells were sequenced at a targeted depth of 1 in 200,000 to 1 in 1 million. Profiling relied on immunoSEQ multiplex PCR, and the TCRdb table lists in-frame clones only, not all of them. The sample comprises 300,000 or so clones, roughly two thirds of which are singletons, and roughly 6% rests with the top ten. For this clone: Its antigen is not known.

Germline V lookup: CDR1 LNHNV, CDR2 YYDKDF (reference sequence). The CDR3 totals 14 residues. The V gene end was trimmed by 1 base and the J gene end by 6 bases; junction bases not matched to a gene: 5. The receptor was isolated from a human donor with chronic lymphocytic leukemia. The chain carries TRBV15 and TRBJ2-7, with TRBD2 identical over 8 bases. The specimen was PBMCs, collected after 36 months of ibrutinib treatment. CDR3 amino acids: CATSRGLATFEQYF. The CDR3 bases are TGTGCCACCAGCAGAGGACTAGCGACGTTCGAGCAGTACTTC. Complete variable domain (other parts from reference TRBV15 and TRBJ2-7): DAMVIQNPRYQVTQFGKPVTLSCSQTLNHNVMYWYQQKSSQAPKLLFHYYDKDFNNEADTPDNFQSRRPNTSFCFLDIRSPGLGDTAMYLCATSRGLATFEQYFGPGTRLTVT.